Below, 6 T cell receptor beta chains from the same sample are listed, as sequenced in a study of cytomegalovirus exposure and HLA in healthy donors. With 60 Vbeta and 13 Jbeta primers, the PCR was carried out. Data came from immunoSEQ multiplex PCR; TCRdb stores just in-frame clones and leaves some out. The sample records 150,000 to 200,000 clones, under 80% being singletons. Sequencing was carried out using PBMCs. Receptors were obtained from a man aged 35 to 55 in good health and CMV-seronegative.

The CDR3: CARRTLAGLTYEQYF. CDR3 bases: TGTGCCAGAAGGACACTAGCGGGACTGACCTACGAGCAGTACTTC. The chain couples TRBV5-3 to TRBJ2-7, with 10 bases matching TRBD2. TRBV5-3 carries the ORF label, with uncertain function. The CDR3 is made up of 15 amino acids. The V gene end was trimmed by 5 bases and the J gene end by 2 bases; junction bases not matched to a gene: 7.

This chain joins TRBV6-5 and TRBJ1-1; D is possibly TRBD1 (5 bases). V lost 3 bases to trimming and J lost 5 bases, with 13 bases between them. The CDR3 is made up of 14 amino acids. CDR1 MNHEY and CDR2 SVGAGI come from the germline V gene. CDR3 bases: TGTGCCAGCAGTTATGAAGGGGTATATACTGAAGCTTTCTTT. Translation gives CASSYEGVYTEAFF.

The chain couples TRBV14 to TRBJ1-1, with 10 bases that match TRBD1. From germline, CDR1 is SGHDN and CDR2 FVKESK. The trim removed 4 bases at V and 10 bases at J, leaving 3 bases unmatched. The CDR3 runs 12 residues. The CDR3 region is CASSLRTGGAFF. The CDR3 nucleotides are TGTGCCAGCAGCCTAAGGACAGGGGGAGCTTTCTTT.

DNA for the CDR3: TGCAGCGTTGTGGGGCAAGGACAGAACACTGAAGCTTTCTTT. Its translation is CSVVGQGQNTEAFF. The chain joins TRBV29-1 to TRBJ1-1, with TRBD1 as a possible D gene (5 bases). The CDR3 spans 14 residues. Germline V gives CDR1 SQVTM, CDR2 ANQGSEA. V was cut by 4 bases and J by 1 base, with 13 bases left in between.

The chain combines TRBV27 with TRBJ1-2, with 7 nucleotides matching TRBD1. J lost 2 bases, V lost 6 bases, and 9 bases had no gene match. Germline CDR1 reads MNHEY; CDR2 reads SMNVEV (reference sequence). CDR3 length equals 15 residues. CDR3 protein: CASRNRQGENYGYTF. CDR3 DNA sequence: TGTGCCAGCAGGAATCGACAGGGAGAGAACTATGGCTACACCTTC.

The DNA of the CDR3 is TGCGCCAGCAGCCAAGAGGGGACAGGGGAATCCTATGGCTACACCTTC. Protein product: CASSQEGTGESYGYTF. This chain links TRBV4-1 with TRBJ1-2, with 10 bases matching TRBD1. Germline V gene sequence: CDR1 MGHRA, CDR2 YSYEKL. Trimming removed 0 bases from V and 4 bases from J; junction bases left unmatched: 5. The CDR3 spans 16 residues.